This T cell receptor beta chain originates from a study of early T cells in non-severe SARS-CoV-2 infection. Overall study: Unsorted whole-blood RNA was sequenced in bulk, leaving chains unpaired. Study-level points and caveats: Matching with VDJdb favored anti-spike CD8 responses (missing private and CD4 specificities).

Researchers tagged individual cDNA molecules with unique molecular identifiers. TCRdb reprocessed the 5' RACE reads with MiXCR, giving one entry per CDR3 protein. This table has over 45,000 distinct CDR3 sequences, more than 12% appearing once. This clonotype was picked up a small number of times. Its antigen is unidentified. This CDR3 has 14 residues. The ends were cut back, 1 base at V and 2 bases at J, with 7 bases in the middle. CDR1 SGHVS and CDR2 FNYEAQ come from the germline V gene. The receptor was derived from an adult who was a healthcare worker with PCR-confirmed SARS-CoV-2 infection or an uninfected control (not recorded which). The sequencing used whole blood, collected at baseline. This chain links TRBV7-6 with TRBJ2-3; D uncertain. CDR3 sequence (DNA): TGTGCCAGCAGCTTAGTACAGAACACAGATACGCAGTATTTT. This codes for CASSLVQNTDTQYF.